Sequencing of this TCR beta chain was carried out in a study of blood T cell repertoires in COVID-19. In the study's own analysis: Nucleated cell counts were estimated from reference gene primer amplification. Profiling relied on immunoSEQ multiplex PCR, and the TCRdb table lists in-frame clones only, not all of them. The V and J calls and clone size were taken over from that table, and D and trimming were inferred from the DNA. The data hold about 370,000 clones, with over 75% observed a single time. Sequencing used PBMCs or T cells enriched from blood (not recorded which). This TCR was recovered from a man younger than 35 who had recovered from COVID-19.

In DNA, the CDR3 is TGTGCCAGTAGTACCCGACAGGGGAAGGACTATGGCTACACCTTC. It encodes CASSTRQGKDYGYTF. This sequence joins TRBV19 and TRBJ1-2; 8 bases match TRBD1. V dropped 4 bases and J dropped 3; count of bases not matched to a gene: 7. CDR1 LNHDA and CDR2 SQIVND come from the germline V gene (reference sequence). The CDR3 has 15 amino acids.